This TCR beta chain originates from a study of identical twins (dated by TCRdb to the mid-2010s). Study-wide context: TCR alpha and beta repertoires from monozygotic twins, unrelated adults of various ages and cord blood were deep-sequenced to test whether fetal clonotypes persist. To rule out contamination, the twin experiments were replicated at different times with different library preparation protocols. Broader findings and caveats from the paper: Invariant T cells such as MAIT and iNKT could partly confound zero-insertion analyses, although diverse VJ usage argued against such confounding for most clonotypes. A weaker excess of twin sharing was found in beta out-of-frame sequences because the signal-to-noise ratio was lowered by fewer shared sequences. In monozygotic twins, recombination models systematically underestimated out-of-frame TCR alpha sharing, but the models matched the sharing seen between unrelated individuals. Because the same donors could not be followed over many years, the conclusions relied on cross-sectional statistical analysis. Fewer insertions were carried by abundant cord blood beta clonotypes, a similar but weaker trend appeared in young adult naive repertoires, and no such trend appeared in memory repertoires. Compared with coincidental sharing between unrelated individuals, out-of-frame TCR alpha sequences shared between twins had an excess of sequences with low generation probability.

This clonotype appeared a few times. Its antigen is still unknown. No quality values exist for individual bases; no much larger clone is one base distant. The method behind the library was 5' RACE. Data came from an Illumina HiSeq 2000. A universal primer binding site was introduced by template switching, and a unique molecular identifier was present in the final cDNA, enabling accurate counting of TCR cDNA molecules. Specific primers in the conserved constant-segment region were used to synthesize first-strand cDNA for the TCR alpha and beta chains. To control for contamination, every cDNA library was double barcoded, receiving both a SMART-Mk sample barcode and Illumina barcodes. TruSeq adapter sequences and Illumina sample barcodes were added in two successive PCR steps. TCR alpha and beta cDNA libraries were sequenced on the Illumina HiSeq platform with custom primers. Concerning the study's data processing: MiGEC was used to process raw reads and extract unique molecular identifiers, and MiXCR was used to find CDR3 positions. Recombination models were inferred per individual with the repgenHMM and IGoR tools using an EM algorithm. Shared clonotype analysis was performed with the tcR package in R, normalizing sharing by the product of cloneset sizes. To study raw recombination free of thymic and clonal selection effects, out-of-frame nonproductive sequences were analyzed. The public reads were reanalyzed by TCRdb: fastp trimming at Q25, MiXCR alignment, in-frame beta chains only. Rows are combined by CDR3 protein, so each entry shows the most common genes and DNA. The V and J calls and clone size are TCRdb's, not the authors'. The sample table holds 640,000 or so distinct CDR3 sequences, of which around 6% were seen once. The top ten constitute around 2% of the sample.

All donors were healthy Caucasians. Three unrelated non-twin adults were also sequenced: a male aged 18 to 29, a male aged 50 to 60 and a female aged 50 to 60. Miltenyi CD45RO+ enrichment and human naive T-cell isolation kits were used to isolate memory (CD45RO+) and naive T cells from PBMC. The origin of this receptor is a man younger than 35 in good health. The sample taken for sequencing was naive T cells sorted from blood. This specimen's cell subset or site label, interpreted: cells isolated with a human naive T-cell isolation kit.

The DNA is TGTGCCAGCAGTACGTCTCAGGGCTTCTATGGCTACACCTTC. Its coded protein is CASSTSQGFYGYTF. This sequence uses TRBV6-1 and TRBJ1-2; a weak D assignment points to TRBD1 (5 bases agree). Looking up the germline V gene yields CDR1 MNHNS and CDR2 SASEGT. The CDR3 runs 14 amino acids, cysteine and phenylalanine included. The only DNA kept is the CDR3, 42 bases in frame from the first base. The trim is 5 bases for V and 4 bases for J, with a gap of 14 bases between the germline ends.